This is a list of T cell receptor beta chains from one sample in a study of CD8 T cells in ankylosing spondylitis. TCRdb ran MiXCR on the 5' RACE reads and lists one entry per CDR3 protein. The sample holds about 190,000 distinct CDR3 sequences, 10% to 15% seen once. Sequencing was performed on blood, either unsorted or a sorted T cell fraction (not recorded which). The receptors here all came from a female donor with ankylosing spondylitis or in good health (not recorded which). CDR3s include the opening cysteine and the closing phenylalanine or tryptophan. The order of the fields is J gene, V gene, CDR3 protein.

TRBJ2-1,TRBV5-4,CASSPRLAGGGDEQFF
TRBJ2-1,TRBV7-6,CASSSNGGRNEQFF
TRBJ1-2,TRBV10-3,CAIGTGGNYGYTF
TRBJ2-3,TRBV27,CASSFGLGSADTQYF
TRBJ2-7,TRBV5-1,CASSLADRAHEQYF
TRBJ2-1,TRBV7-3,CASSSRQGADTEQFF
TRBJ1-5,TRBV6-2/TRBV6-3,CASSYLDGQHF
TRBJ2-7,TRBV7-2,CASSLGGDGLMYEQYF
TRBJ2-1,TRBV29-1,CSVAEGRNEQFF
TRBJ2-1,TRBV7-8,CASSLQMERPTRFF
TRBJ2-7,TRBV3-1,CASVSSVYEQYF
TRBJ2-1,TRBV7-9,CASSLQEGVGLDEQFF
TRBJ2-1,TRBV5-1,CASSSGLVNEQFF
TRBJ1-2,TRBV5-1,CASSLSAGNYGYTF
TRBJ2-7,TRBV13,CASSPRTSYEQYF
TRBJ1-5,TRBV7-6,CASSLGGGSGYQPQHF
TRBJ1-5,TRBV7-9,CASNLVSQPQHF
TRBJ2-1,TRBV9,CASSVAGGVNEQFF